This T cell receptor (beta chain) is drawn from a study of blood T cell repertoires in COVID-19. Study overall: From T cells, B-cell-depleted T cells, or PBMCs came the material, which was cDNA or gDNA.

This clone has more than one count but fewer than ten. V shed 3 bases and J shed 7 bases, with 7 bases lying between them. CDR3 length: 12 amino acids. Original methodology: Scientists estimated how many nucleated cells there were by amplifying reference gene primers. Assay used: immunoSEQ multiplex PCR; TCRdb lists only in-frame clones, some missing. V and J calls and clone size are copied from that table; D and trimming were computed from the DNA. The sample shows 80,000 to 90,000 clones, over 65% of them seen only once. V and J are TRBV12-3 or TRBV12-4 and TRBJ2-1; D may be TRBD2 (5 bases). This clonotype was sampled from a woman between 70 and 85 years old with acute or convalescent COVID-19. Sequencing was done on a sample of peripheral blood. CDR3 loop: CASSLWENEQFF. The CDR3 coding sequence is TGTGCCAGCAGTTTGTGGGAGAATGAGCAGTTCTTC.